The entry that follows covers one T cell receptor (beta chain) sequence. In the original analysis: Reference gene primers were amplified, and this amplification served to estimate nucleated cell counts. Produced via immunoSEQ multiplex PCR; TCRdb's table is partial and in-frame only. The V and J calls and clone size are taken from that table; D and trimming were inferred from the DNA. The table has some 250,000 clones, around 83% seen once. The data stem from a study of blood T cell repertoires in COVID-19. The wider study: Acute-phase and convalescent COVID-19 samples originated in the United States, Italy and Spain. T cells, B-cell-depleted T cells, or PBMCs supplied cDNA or gDNA.

J gave up 1 base and V 3 bases, and 3 bases lay outside the gene matches. Germline V CDR1 and CDR2: SGHAT, FQNNGV. This CDR3 is 17 amino acids long. The specimen was peripheral blood. The TCR sequence derives from a man older than 75 with acute or convalescent COVID-19. The chain has TRBV11-2 and TRBJ2-3, with 14 nucleotides matching TRBD2. CDR3 sequence: CASSFRLAGGRTDTQYF. Written as DNA, the CDR3 is TGTGCCAGCAGCTTCAGACTAGCGGGGGGGCGCACAGATACGCAGTATTTT.